Below, one T cell receptor beta chain is given with its context. This clone occurred a few times. The specificity of this receptor is unknown. No much larger clone is present one base from it, and per-base qualities are unavailable. These data belong to a study of blood T cell repertoires in COVID-19 (dated by TCRdb to the early 2020s). For the wider study: Samples covering the acute and convalescent phases of COVID-19 were provided by collaborators in the United States, Italy and Spain. The sample metadata nearly always contained a de-identified subject ID, COVID-19 status, age in years and sex. The material from the prospective study consisted of cDNA or gDNA derived from T cells, B-cell-depleted T cells, or PBMCs. Samples came from the ongoing ImmuneRACE study (first 160 participants) plus 1,254 subjects from 6 global collaborators. Subjects who had been exposed to COVID-19, were actively infected with it, or had recovered from it provided the deeply sampled blood TCRbeta repertoires that made up the dataset. The repertoires were released in a freely available public database meant as a resource for research on the immune response to SARS-CoV-2. HLA class I and class II types, where available, came from metadata supplied by the sample provider rather than from assay-based typing. Points the paper makes about the study in general: The amount of clinical and demographic metadata varied by source and participant and was provided uncurated.

TCRbeta CDR3 regions were amplified from genomic DNA by means of the immunoSEQ Assay, a bias-controlled multiplex PCR. Per the source publication's procedure: Within the assay, amplification of reference gene primers was used to estimate how many nucleated cells each sample contained. To quantify the absolute abundance of each unique TCRbeta CDR3 rearrangement, sequence reads were collapsed and filtered. Productive Simpson clonality was computed per sample as the square root of Simpson's diversity index over productive rearrangements. TCRdb retrieved this table from immuneACCESS and kept in-frame rearrangements only. Not all clones are present; in checked studies, unresolved V genes account for under half, and no reason is known for the remainder. The V and J calls and the clone size are those of that table, but D and trimming were determined from the DNA. The sample records 250,000 to 300,000 clones, roughly 90% of which are singletons. The ten largest make up 11% of the sample.

One collaborating source in Seattle enrolled patients while the patients were actively infected and followed the patients over time throughout the course of disease. Each collaborating institution followed its own protocols to collect whole blood in K2EDTA tubes. For TCRbeta analysis, collaborators shipped samples as frozen whole blood, isolated PBMCs, or DNA extracted from either of those sample types. The origin of this receptor is a woman in her 30s with COVID-19, enrolled during active disease. Sequenced: peripheral blood.

The CDR3 region: CATKLQGRRVNQPQHF. The DNA sequence is as follows: TGTGCCACCAAACTACAGGGGAGGAGAGTAAATCAGCCCCAGCATTTT. The chain is made from TRBV19 and TRBJ1-5, and TRBD1 matches 7 of the central bases. Ends trimmed: V by 10 bases, J by 4 bases; bases unmatched to a gene: 16. According to the germline V gene (reference sequence), CDR1 reads LNHDA and CDR2 reads SQIVND. Its CDR3 holds 16 amino acids, cysteine through phenylalanine. Of all the DNA, just the CDR3 is kept, 48 bases in frame from base 1.